The 2 T cell receptor beta chains below were found in one sample sequenced in a study of blood T cell repertoires in COVID-19. Method: immunoSEQ multiplex PCR; TCRdb's copy keeps in-frame clones and lacks some. The sample has roughly 110,000 clones; over 55% are singletons. Source material: peripheral blood. The receptors shown here come from a human donor with acute or convalescent COVID-19. The donor label of this sample is uncertain.

The chain carries TRBV2 and TRBJ1-5; 8 bases fit TRBD1. From germline, CDR1 is SNHLY and CDR2 FYNNEI. V lost 6 bases, J lost 7 bases, and 5 bases stayed unmatched. The length of the CDR3 is 13 residues. CDR3 residues: CASSTGGEQPQHF. The DNA for the CDR3 is TGTGCCAGCAGCACAGGGGGTGAACAGCCCCAGCATTTT.

This clone was found once. V is TRBV28 and J is TRBJ1-1; no firm D call. V was cut by 8 bases and J by 11 bases, with 18 bases left in between. The CDR3 extends over 12 amino acids. The germline CDR1 and CDR2 sequences are MDHEN and SYDVKM. The CDR3 protein is CASGPWRGWAFF. In DNA, the CDR3 is TGTGCCAGCGGGCCGTGGCGGGGATGGGCTTTCTTT.